The 13 T cell receptor beta chains below were found in one sample sequenced in a study of T cell responses to AZD1222 COVID-19 vaccine. Data came from immunoSEQ multiplex PCR; TCRdb stores just in-frame clones and leaves some out. In the table there are 95,000 to 150,000 clones, 70% to 85% of which are singletons. Sequenced here: peripheral blood, sampled on day 0 of AZD1222 vaccination. The origin of the receptors is an adult in good health.

The rearrangement uses TRBV27 and TRBJ1-6, with unresolved D. The V and J ends lost 8 bases and 7 bases respectively, with 9 bases between them. Looked up from germline, CDR1 is MNHEY and CDR2 is SMNVEV (reference sequence). The length of the CDR3 is 12 residues. As DNA, the CDR3 is TGTGCCAGCCGTCTCTCAAATTCACCCCTCCACTTT. This sequence encodes CASRLSNSPLHF.

The chain uses TRBV5-1 and TRBJ2-7, with D perhaps TRBD1 (6 bases). Germline CDR1 SGHRS, CDR2 YFSETQ. This CDR3 region has 14 residues. Deletions cut 0 bases from V and 1 base from J, with 8 bases between. Here the CDR3 reads CASSLEDRSYEQYF. The DNA of the CDR3 is TGCGCCAGCAGCTTGGAGGACAGATCCTACGAGCAGTACTTC.

The V gene is TRBV5-4, the J gene TRBJ2-5; D not certain. V was cut by 4 bases and J by 5 bases, with 9 bases left in between. The CDR3 is made up of 12 amino acids. CDR1 and CDR2 (germline): SGHNT, YYREEE (reference sequence). CDR3 region: CASSPRSETQYF. Here the CDR3 DNA reads TGTGCCAGCAGCCCTCGGTCCGAGACCCAGTACTTC.

CDR3 region: CASSEAGTGYYGYTF. The DNA for the CDR3 is TGTGCCAGCAGTGAAGCCGGGACAGGGTATTATGGCTACACCTTC. V gene TRBV6-1 combines with J gene TRBJ1-2, with 9 bases fitting TRBD1. CDR1 and CDR2 (germline): MNHNS, SASEGT. Trimming at V came to 0 bases and at J to 5 bases, leaving 4 bases not matched to a gene. The CDR3 spans 15 residues.

This clone was picked up a small number of times. The chain links TRBV28 to TRBJ2-5, with D perhaps TRBD1 (6 bases). Germline V lookup: CDR1 MDHEN, CDR2 SYDVKM. The CDR3 length is 14 residues. Trimming took 1 base from V and 5 from J, leaving 11 bases between them. The CDR3 region is CASSLYTGSETQYF. In nucleotides, the CDR3 is TGTGCCAGCAGTTTATACACAGGGAGCGAGACCCAGTACTTC.

This clone appeared a single time. This chain uses TRBV6-5 with TRBJ1-1; D gene uncertain. Germline V gives CDR1 MNHEY, CDR2 SVGAGI. V was trimmed by 2 bases and J by 4 bases, leaving 11 bases between them. The CDR3 consists of 14 residues. CDR3 sequence: CASSYDNVITEAFF. The CDR3 DNA reads as TGTGCCAGCAGTTACGACAATGTGATCACTGAAGCTTTCTTT.

This clone has a single count. The sample holds other DNA sequences that translate to the same CDR3. This chain joins TRBV6-4 and TRBJ1-6, with TRBD1 identical over 7 bases. J gave up 13 bases and V 3 bases, and 15 bases lay outside the gene matches. This CDR3 contains 16 residues. Germline loops: CDR1 MRHNA, CDR2 SNTAGT. The CDR3 sequence is CASSDPGTVHSSPLHF. The CDR3 region has the DNA TGTGCCAGCAGTGATCCCGGGACAGTGCATAGCTCGCCCCTCCACTTT.

The chain carries TRBV11-2 and TRBJ1-2; D not certain. V lost 0 bases and J lost 3, with 11 bases in between. Germline V gives CDR1 SGHAT, CDR2 FQNNGV. This CDR3 is built from 15 residues. DNA of the CDR3: TGTGCCAGCAGCTTAGAGGTTTTCAGATACTATGGCTACACCTTC. Protein: CASSLEVFRYYGYTF.

The chain links TRBV7-2 to TRBJ2-2, with D possibly being TRBD1 (7 bases). The CDR3 runs to 15 residues. Trimming left V 3 bases short and J 6 bases short, with 14 bases between. Germline V gives CDR1 SGHTA, CDR2 FQGNSA. The CDR3 loop is CASSLEGAGSGELFF. The CDR3 region has the DNA TGTGCCAGCAGCTTGGAGGGGGCAGGGTCCGGGGAGCTGTTTTTT.

This chain's CDR3 is CASSFQANQPQHF. The CDR3 DNA reads as TGTGCCAGCAGCTTCCAGGCTAATCAGCCCCAGCATTTT. V gene TRBV5-5 combines with J gene TRBJ1-5; D gene uncertain. Germline lookup yields CDR1 SGHKS and CDR2 YYEKEE (reference sequence). V was cut by 2 bases and J by 4 bases, with 7 bases left in between. The CDR3 is made up of 13 amino acids.

The J gene is TRBJ1-4, the V gene TRBV6-6; maybe TRBD1 (5 bases). The V gene's germline CDR1 is MNHNY and CDR2 SVGAGI (reference sequence). The CDR3 totals 14 residues. Between the trimmed V and J ends, which lost 5 bases and 3 bases, there was a span of 10 bases. The CDR3: CASSTRDPNEKLFF. CDR3 nucleotides: TGTGCCAGCAGTACGCGGGACCCTAATGAAAAACTGTTTTTT.

The chain recombines TRBV19 with TRBJ1-1; 7 bases fit TRBD1. Unmatched junction bases numbered 5, after V lost 7 bases and J lost 0 bases. The CDR3 is made up of 14 amino acids. Looked up from germline, CDR1 is LNHDA and CDR2 is SQIVND (reference sequence). This CDR3 is CASNLQGLNTEAFF. The CDR3 DNA sequence: TGTGCCAGTAATTTACAGGGGTTGAACACTGAAGCTTTCTTT. Drawing the rest from reference TRBV19 and TRBJ1-1, the complete variable domain is DGGITQSPKYLFRKEGQNVTLSCEQNLNHDAMYWYRQDPGQGLRLIYYSQIVNDFQKGDIAEGYSVSREKKESFPLTVTSAQKNPTAFYLCASNLQGLNTEAFFGQGTRLTVV.

The V and J genes are TRBV15 and TRBJ2-7; D is unresolved. V lost 3 bases and J 0 bases, leaving 6 bases between the germline ends. The CDR3 sequence is 13 residues long. The germline V gene encodes CDR1 LNHNV and CDR2 YYDKDF (reference sequence). The CDR3 DNA reads as TGTGCCACCAGCAGCATTAGCTCCTACGAGCAGTACTTC. Amino acid sequence: CATSSISSYEQYF.